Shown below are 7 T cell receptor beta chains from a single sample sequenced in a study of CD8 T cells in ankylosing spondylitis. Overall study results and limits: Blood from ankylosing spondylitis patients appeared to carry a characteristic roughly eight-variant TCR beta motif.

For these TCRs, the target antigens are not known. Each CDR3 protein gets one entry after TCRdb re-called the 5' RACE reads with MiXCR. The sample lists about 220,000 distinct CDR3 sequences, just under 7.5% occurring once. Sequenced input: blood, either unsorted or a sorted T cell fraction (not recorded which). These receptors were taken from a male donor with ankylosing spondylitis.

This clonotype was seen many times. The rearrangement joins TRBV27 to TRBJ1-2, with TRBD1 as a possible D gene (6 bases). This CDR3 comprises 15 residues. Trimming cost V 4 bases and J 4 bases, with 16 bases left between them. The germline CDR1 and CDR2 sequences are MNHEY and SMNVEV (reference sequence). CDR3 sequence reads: CASSWTGTTTYGYTF. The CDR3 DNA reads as TGTGCCAGCAGTTGGACTGGGACAACAACCTATGGCTACACCTTC.

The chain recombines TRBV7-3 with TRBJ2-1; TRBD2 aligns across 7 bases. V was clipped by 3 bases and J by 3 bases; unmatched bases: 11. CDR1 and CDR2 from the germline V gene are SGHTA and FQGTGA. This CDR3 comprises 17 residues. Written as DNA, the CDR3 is TGTGCCAGCAGCTTGGGGGATCTAGCGGCGAACTACAATGAGCAGTTCTTC. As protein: CASSLGDLAANYNEQFF.

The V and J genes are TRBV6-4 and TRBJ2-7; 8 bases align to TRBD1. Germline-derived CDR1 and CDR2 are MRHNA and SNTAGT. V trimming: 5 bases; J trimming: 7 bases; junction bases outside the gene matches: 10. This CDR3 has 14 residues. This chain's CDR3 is CASSLQGASYEQYF. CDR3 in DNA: TGTGCCAGCAGTCTCCAGGGGGCTAGTTATGAGCAGTACTTC.

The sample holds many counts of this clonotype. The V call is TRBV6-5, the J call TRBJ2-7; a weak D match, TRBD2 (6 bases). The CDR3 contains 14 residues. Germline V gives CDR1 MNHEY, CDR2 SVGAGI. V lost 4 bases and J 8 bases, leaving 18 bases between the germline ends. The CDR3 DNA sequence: TGTGCCAGCAGTTGGGGCGGGACCTTATCCCAGCAGTACTTC. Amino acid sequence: CASSWGGTLSQQYF.

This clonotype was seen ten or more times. DNA of the CDR3: TGTGCCAGCTCGCACCGACAGGGATACGAGCAGTACTTC. As protein: CASSHRQGYEQYF. V usage is TRBV18 and J usage is TRBJ2-7; 7 bases are shared with TRBD1. This CDR3 is 13 amino acids long. V shed 6 bases, J shed 4 bases, and the junction held 6 bases outside the gene matches. Germline V gene lookup returns CDR1 KGHSH and CDR2 LQKENI. Filled out from reference TRBV18 and TRBJ2-7, the complete variable domain reads NAGVMQNPRHLVRRRGQEARLRCSPMKGHSHVYWYRQLPEEGLKFMVYLQKENIIDESGMPKERFSAEFPKEGPSILRIQQVVRGDSAAYFCASSHRQGYEQYFGPGTRLTVT.

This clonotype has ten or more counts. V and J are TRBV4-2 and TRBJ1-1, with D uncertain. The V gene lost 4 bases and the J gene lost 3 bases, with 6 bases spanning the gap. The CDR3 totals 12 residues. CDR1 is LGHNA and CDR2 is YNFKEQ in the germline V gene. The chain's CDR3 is CASSPPYTEAFF. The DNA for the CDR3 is TGTGCCAGCAGCCCCCCCTACACTGAAGCTTTCTTT.

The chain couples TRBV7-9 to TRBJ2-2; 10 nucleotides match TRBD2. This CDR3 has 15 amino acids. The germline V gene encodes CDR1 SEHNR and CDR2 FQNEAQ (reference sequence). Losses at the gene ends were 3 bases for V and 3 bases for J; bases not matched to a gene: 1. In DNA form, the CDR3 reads TGTGCCAGCAGCTTGGGGACTAGCGACACCGGGGAGCTGTTTTTT. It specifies CASSLGTSDTGELFF.